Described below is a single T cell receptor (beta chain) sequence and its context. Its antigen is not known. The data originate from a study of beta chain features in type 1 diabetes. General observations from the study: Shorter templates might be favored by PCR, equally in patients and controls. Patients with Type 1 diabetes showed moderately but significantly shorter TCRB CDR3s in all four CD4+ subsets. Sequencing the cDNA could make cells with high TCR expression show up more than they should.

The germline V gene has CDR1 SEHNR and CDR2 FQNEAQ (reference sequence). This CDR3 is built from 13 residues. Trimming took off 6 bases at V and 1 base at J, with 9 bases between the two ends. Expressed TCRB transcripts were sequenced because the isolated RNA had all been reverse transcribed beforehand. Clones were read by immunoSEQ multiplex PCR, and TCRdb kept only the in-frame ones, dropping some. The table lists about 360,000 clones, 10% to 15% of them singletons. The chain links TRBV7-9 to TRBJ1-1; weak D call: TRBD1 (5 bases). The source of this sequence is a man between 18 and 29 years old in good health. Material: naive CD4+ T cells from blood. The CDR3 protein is CASRLQENTEAFF. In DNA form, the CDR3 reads TGTGCCAGCAGATTACAGGAGAACACTGAAGCTTTCTTT.